Following are 2 T cell receptor beta chains from one sample sequenced in a study of cytomegalovirus exposure and HLA in healthy donors. With 60 Vbeta and 13 Jbeta primers, the PCR was carried out. Method: immunoSEQ multiplex PCR; TCRdb's copy keeps in-frame clones and lacks some. The sample comprises under 250,000 clones, around 82% of which are singletons, and less than 3% rests with the top ten. Material: PBMCs. The receptors derive from a woman aged 30 to 39 in good health and CMV-seronegative.

The count of this clone is one. The chain has TRBV18 and TRBJ1-4, with 7 bases lining up with TRBD1. The ends lost 3 bases at V and 7 bases at J; junction bases unmatched: 5. The CDR3 is 14 amino acids. The V gene's germline CDR1 is KGHSH and CDR2 LQKENI. In DNA form, the CDR3 reads TGTGCCAGCTCACCGACAGGGTATGGTGAAAAACTGTTTTTT. As protein: CASSPTGYGEKLFF.

J is TRBJ2-4 and V is TRBV9; the match to TRBD1 covers 10 bases. The V gene end was trimmed by 0 bases and the J gene end by 7 bases; junction bases not matched to a gene: 4. The CDR3 covers 15 residues. Per germline, CDR1 SGDLS and CDR2 YYNGEE. In DNA, the CDR3 is TGTGCCAGCAGCGTAGTGGGACAGGGGCCCAACATTCAGTACTTC. Translation gives CASSVVGQGPNIQYF.